This TCR beta chain appears in the sequencing data of a study of beta chain features in type 1 diabetes. Background on the study: No age, gender or cell yield differences were seen between patients and healthy donors.

Since all of the isolated RNA was reverse transcribed, expressed TCRB transcripts were what got sequenced. Generated by immunoSEQ multiplex PCR, the TCRdb table keeps only in-frame clones and is missing some. The repertoire holds 120,000 to 150,000 clones, less than 11% seen once, with 1.3% in the top ten. Trimming left V 3 bases short and J 0 bases short, with 15 bases between. Germline CDR1 is MNHEY and CDR2 is SMNVEV (reference sequence). The CDR3 contains 16 residues. The gene calls are TRBV27 and TRBJ2-7; possible D gene TRBD1, 6 bases. Sample: naive CD4+ T cells from blood. The TCR sequence derives from a man aged 18-30 years in good health. CDR3 DNA sequence: TGTGCCAGCAGTTTTTTGGGGGCTCAAAGCTCCTACGAGCAGTACTTC. Encoded protein: CASSFLGAQSSYEQYF.